These T cell receptor beta chains were read from a single sample in a study of blood T cell repertoires in COVID-19. The method was immunoSEQ multiplex PCR; TCRdb's version includes in-frame clones alone and lacks a portion of them. This table has some 190,000 clones, about nine tenths appearing once. Sequencing was carried out using peripheral blood. These receptor sequences come from a man under 40 with acute or convalescent COVID-19. The CDR3 runs from the conserved cysteine through the conserved F or W.

TRBV5-1,TRBJ2-7,CASSLVGESSYEQYF
TRBV7-9,TRBJ1-4,CASSPPFGTGNNEKLFF
TRBV2,TRBJ1-5,CASSATGIPGSNQPQHF
TRBV5-1,TRBJ1-1,CASSLGSLGGWTEAFF
TRBV5-5,TRBJ2-2,CASSWGGPTGGRYTGELFF
TRBV29-1,TRBJ2-1,CSVHSGGAVVNEQFF
TRBV3-1/TRBV3-2,TRBJ2-3,CASSVRLAARWDTQYF
TRBV28,TRBJ2-7,CASSLGLETVSYEQYF
TRBV5-1,TRBJ2-1,CASSATGTQNNEQFF
TRBV18,TRBJ1-6,CASSPQGRESPLHF